The rows below give T cell receptor beta chains drawn from one sample of a study of T cell responses to AZD1222 COVID-19 vaccine. TCRdb's table, derived via immunoSEQ multiplex PCR, lists solely in-frame clones and lacks some. The repertoire consists of fewer than 200,000 clones, with around nine tenths occurring once and the leading ten covering 1.5% to 2%. The sample consisted of peripheral blood, taken on day 0 of AZD1222 vaccination. Receptors were obtained from an adult in good health. Both conserved end residues are part of each CDR3. D genes are given only for firm matches. Only some rows state a clone size, as once, few, many or a class for expanded clones.

V: TRBV11-2; J: TRBJ2-1; D: .; size: .; DNA: TGTGCCAGCAGCTTAGAATTCAGGGACAATGAGCAGTTCTTC; CDR3: CASSLEFRDNEQFF
V: TRBV6-5; J: TRBJ1-6; D: .; size: .; DNA: TGTGCCAGCACCCCCTCGCAGGGCCGGACACCCCTCCACTTT; CDR3: CASTPSQGRTPLHF
V: TRBV5-1; J: TRBJ2-3; D: .; size: .; DNA: TGCGCCAGCAGCTTAGAGAGGAGGGATACGCAGTATTTT; CDR3: CASSLERRDTQYF
V: TRBV28; J: TRBJ2-5; D: TRBD2; size: .; DNA: TGTGCCAGCAGTTTAGTTTCGGGTAGCGGGGGGTTTGGGACCCAGTACTTC; CDR3: CASSLVSGSGGFGTQYF
V: TRBV6-6; J: TRBJ2-1; D: .; size: .; DNA: TGTGCCAGCAGTTACGCCGGGGTGAACAATGAGCAGTTCTTC; CDR3: CASSYAGVNNEQFF
V: TRBV11-2; J: TRBJ1-6; D: TRBD1; size: .; DNA: TGTGCCAGCAGCAAATTGGGACAGGCGAATTCACCCCTCCACTTT; CDR3: CASSKLGQANSPLHF
V: TRBV6-1; J: TRBJ1-3; D: TRBD1; size: once; DNA: TGTGCCAGCAGTGAAAGGAGGACAGGGGTAGGAAACACCATATATTTT; CDR3: CASSERRTGVGNTIYF
V: TRBV30; J: TRBJ1-6; D: .; size: .; DNA: TGTGCCTGGGACAGGAGCTCCTATAATTCACCCCTCCACTTT; CDR3: CAWDRSSYNSPLHF
V: TRBV27; J: TRBJ2-5; D: .; size: .; DNA: TGTGCCAGCAGTTTATCAATGGGGGCTGGGGAGACCCAGTACTTC; CDR3: CASSLSMGAGETQYF
V: TRBV7-2; J: TRBJ2-5; D: .; size: .; DNA: TGTGCCAGCAGCTTAGGGACTCTAGAGACCCAGTACTTC; CDR3: CASSLGTLETQYF
V: TRBV5-8; J: TRBJ1-4; D: .; size: .; DNA: TGTGCCAGCAGCTTGGTCCTTGGGGGGGGCAATGAAAAACTGTTTTTT; CDR3: CASSLVLGGGNEKLFF
V: TRBV3-1/TRBV3-2; J: TRBJ1-4; D: .; size: .; DNA: TGTGCCAGCAGCCAAGTGATTGGTAGTGCAACTAATGAAAAACTGTTTTTT; CDR3: CASSQVIGSATNEKLFF
V: TRBV7-9; J: TRBJ2-5; D: TRBD1; size: .; DNA: TGTGCCAGCAGCTTAGACGGACAGGGAAGTCGGGAGACCCAGTACTTC; CDR3: CASSLDGQGSRETQYF
V: TRBV7-9; J: TRBJ2-1; D: .; size: .; DNA: TGTGCCAGCAGCTTAAGGGGGGATGAGTTCTTC; CDR3: CASSLRGDEFF
V: TRBV2; J: TRBJ1-6; D: .; size: once; DNA: TGTGCCAGCAGTTCCAGCTCCTATAATTCACCCCTCCACTTT; CDR3: CASSSSSYNSPLHF
V: TRBV7-3; J: TRBJ2-5; D: .; size: .; DNA: TGTGCCAGCAGCCGAATCCCTAGCATACAAGAGACCCAGTACTTC; CDR3: CASSRIPSIQETQYF
V: TRBV2; J: TRBJ1-4; D: .; size: many; DNA: TGTGCCAGCAGGACGACTAATGAAAAACTGTTTTTT; CDR3: CASRTTNEKLFF
V: TRBV6-2/TRBV6-3; J: TRBJ1-4; D: TRBD1; size: once; DNA: TGTGCCAGCAGTTACTGGAGACCGGGACAGGCTGACGAAAAACTGTTTTTT; CDR3: CASSYWRPGQADEKLFF
V: TRBV13; J: TRBJ1-2; D: .; size: .; DNA: TGTGCCAGCAGCTTAGAGTTCGCGGGGTCCCTTGGAGACTATGGCTACACCTTC; CDR3: CASSLEFAGSLGDYGYTF
V: TRBV6-1; J: TRBJ1-4; D: .; size: once; DNA: TGTGCCAGCAGTGAAGCGGCCAATTCCCTTAATGAAAAACTGTTTTTT; CDR3: CASSEAANSLNEKLFF
V: TRBV19; J: TRBJ2-3; D: TRBD2; size: .; DNA: TGTGCCAGTAGTTTTGGACTAGCGGGAGCCGGCACAGATACGCAGTATTTT; CDR3: CASSFGLAGAGTDTQYF
V: TRBV5-1; J: TRBJ2-3; D: .; size: .; DNA: TGCGCCAGCGGCGGGATAACGGCAGATACGCAGTATTTT; CDR3: CASGGITADTQYF
V: TRBV6-1; J: TRBJ1-4; D: .; size: .; DNA: TGTGCCAGCAGCGAAGACAGGTCCCTGACGAATGAAAAACTGTTTTTT; CDR3: CASSEDRSLTNEKLFF
V: TRBV2; J: TRBJ1-4; D: TRBD1; size: .; DNA: TGTGCCAGCATCGGACAGGGGCAGACTAATGAAAAACTGTTTTTT; CDR3: CASIGQGQTNEKLFF
V: TRBV2; J: TRBJ2-1; D: .; size: .; DNA: TGTGCCAGCAGTGAAGGCAGGGACCCCTACAATGAGCAGTTCTTC; CDR3: CASSEGRDPYNEQFF
V: TRBV18; J: TRBJ2-7; D: TRBD2; size: .; DNA: TGTGCCAGCTCACCACTCGCGGGGGTGTCGGGAGGATCCTACGAGCAGTACTTC; CDR3: CASSPLAGVSGGSYEQYF
V: TRBV7-3; J: TRBJ2-3; D: .; size: .; DNA: TGTGCCAGCAGCTTAAGCTCCTCTAGCACAGATACGCAGTATTTT; CDR3: CASSLSSSSTDTQYF
V: TRBV15; J: TRBJ1-3; D: .; size: .; DNA: TGTGCCACCAGCAGAGACAGCTACTCTGGAAATACCATATATTTT; CDR3: CATSRDSYSGNTIYF
V: TRBV28; J: TRBJ1-1; D: .; size: .; DNA: TGTGCCAGCAGCGAAGGAGGGGACATAACTGAAGCTTTCTTT; CDR3: CASSEGGDITEAFF
V: TRBV5-8; J: TRBJ1-5; D: TRBD1; size: .; DNA: TGTGCCAGCAGTCTTGGAGCAGGGGGCGGGCAGCCCCAGCATTTT; CDR3: CASSLGAGGGQPQHF
V: TRBV27; J: TRBJ2-1; D: TRBD2; size: .; DNA: TGTGCCAGCAGTTCATGGACTAGCGGGGGCTCCTACAATGAGCAGTTCTTC; CDR3: CASSSWTSGGSYNEQFF
V: TRBV9; J: TRBJ1-4; D: .; size: .; DNA: TGTGCCAGCAGCGTAGGGCATAGGTCGGATGAAAAACTGTTTTTT; CDR3: CASSVGHRSDEKLFF
V: TRBV19; J: TRBJ1-1; D: .; size: once; DNA: TGTGCCAGTAGTATGGGGTGGGGACGGATTGATATGAACACTGAAGCTTTCTTT; CDR3: CASSMGWGRIDMNTEAFF
V: TRBV19; J: TRBJ2-2; D: .; size: .; DNA: TGTGCCAGTACCCCCGCCGAGGGGCGGTCCGGGGAGCTGTTTTTT; CDR3: CASTPAEGRSGELFF
V: TRBV7-2; J: TRBJ2-2; D: .; size: .; DNA: TGTGCCAGCAGCTTAACCGGGGTCACCGGGGAGCTGTTTTTT; CDR3: CASSLTGVTGELFF
V: TRBV4-3; J: TRBJ2-1; D: TRBD2; size: .; DNA: TGCGCCAGCAGCCAAGATACCCCGTTTAAGGCGGGAGGGCCTGGTAATGAGCAGTTCTTC; CDR3: CASSQDTPFKAGGPGNEQFF
V: TRBV2; J: TRBJ1-5; D: .; size: .; DNA: TGTGCCAGCGGAGGTATTTACGGCAATCAGCCCCAGCATTTT; CDR3: CASGGIYGNQPQHF
V: TRBV13; J: TRBJ2-1; D: .; size: .; DNA: TGTGCCAGCAGCGAAAGAGGTGAGCAGTTCTTC; CDR3: CASSERGEQFF
V: TRBV4-2; J: TRBJ1-5; D: .; size: .; DNA: TGTGCCAGCAGCCAGAGCCCCAATCAGCCCCAGCATTTT; CDR3: CASSQSPNQPQHF
V: TRBV27; J: TRBJ1-5; D: .; size: once; DNA: TGTGCCAGCAGTTTGGTTTCAGGGTCCGATCAGCCCCAGCATTTT; CDR3: CASSLVSGSDQPQHF
V: TRBV19; J: TRBJ2-3; D: .; size: .; DNA: TGTGCCAGTAGACCGAGCGGTTCAGGGGATACGCAGTATTTT; CDR3: CASRPSGSGDTQYF
V: TRBV28; J: TRBJ1-2; D: .; size: .; DNA: TGTGCCAGCAGTCTAAGGATCTATGGCTACACCTTC; CDR3: CASSLRIYGYTF
V: TRBV4-1; J: TRBJ2-7; D: TRBD1; size: many; DNA: TGCGCCAGCAGCCAAGAAGACAACAGGGGATACGAGCAGTACTTC; CDR3: CASSQEDNRGYEQYF
V: TRBV29-1; J: TRBJ1-2; D: .; size: .; DNA: TGCAGCGTCATGAGAGGATGGGATGGCTACACCTTC; CDR3: CSVMRGWDGYTF
V: TRBV10-3; J: TRBJ2-7; D: TRBD1; size: .; DNA: TGTGCCATCAGTGAGGGAACAGGGGGGTCCTACGAGCAGTACTTC; CDR3: CAISEGTGGSYEQYF
V: TRBV28; J: TRBJ2-5; D: TRBD2; size: once; DNA: TGTGCCAGCAGTCCGACTAGCGGGAGGGAAGAGACCCAGTACTTC; CDR3: CASSPTSGREETQYF
V: TRBV5-1; J: TRBJ2-2; D: .; size: .; DNA: TGCGCCAGCAGCGGGGACCCGGGGATAACCGGGGAGCTGTTTTTT; CDR3: CASSGDPGITGELFF
V: TRBV12-3/TRBV12-4; J: TRBJ1-2; D: .; size: .; DNA: TGTGCCAGCAGTTTGACGAACTATGGCTACACCTTC; CDR3: CASSLTNYGYTF
V: TRBV30; J: TRBJ2-3; D: .; size: .; DNA: TGTGCCTGGGGGGTGACAGATACGCAGTATTTT; CDR3: CAWGVTDTQYF
V: TRBV28; J: TRBJ1-1; D: TRBD1; size: .; DNA: TGTGCCAGCAGTTTTAGGACAGGGGTCACTGAAGCTTTCTTT; CDR3: CASSFRTGVTEAFF
V: TRBV28; J: TRBJ1-4; D: .; size: once; DNA: TGTGCCAGCAGTCCTGAGGGCAGGGGCGCTGAAAAACTGTTTTTT; CDR3: CASSPEGRGAEKLFF
V: TRBV28; J: TRBJ1-2; D: .; size: .; DNA: TGCGCATCCCAGGGTTACTATGGCTACACCTTC; CDR3: CASQGYYGYTF
V: TRBV28; J: TRBJ1-1; D: TRBD1; size: .; DNA: TGTGCCACCTCCGGGACAGGGGGCGCGGGCACTGAAGCTTTCTTT; CDR3: CATSGTGGAGTEAFF